The entry below describes one T cell receptor beta chain. Its antigen target is currently unknown. Per-base quality was not reported, and no clone a single base away is much larger than it. The immunoSEQ Assay, a bias-controlled multiplex PCR, was used to amplify TCRbeta CDR3 regions from genomic DNA. Per the authors' processing: Nucleated cell counts per sample were estimated from amplification of reference gene primers within the assay. To quantify the absolute abundance of each unique TCRbeta CDR3 rearrangement, sequence reads were collapsed and filtered. For each sample, productive Simpson clonality was calculated as the square root of Simpson's diversity index across productive rearrangements. TCRdb stores this immuneACCESS table with in-frame sequences only. Part of the clones is absent; in the studies checked, under half of the shortfall reflects unresolved V genes, and no reason is known for the rest. The V and J calls and clone size were taken over from that table, and D and trimming were inferred from the DNA. The sample records 45,000 to 50,000 clones, 75% to 85% of which are singletons. 8% to 10% of the sample is held by the ten biggest clonotypes.

Trimming accounts for 2 bases at V and 5 bases at J, while the number of junction bases matched to no gene is 8. The CDR3 numbers 15 residues from cysteine through phenylalanine. CDR3 DNA only is kept here, 45 bases in frame from base 1. For CDR1 and CDR2, the germline V gene lists MNHNS and SASEGT. This specimen belongs to a study of blood T cell repertoires in COVID-19 (dated by TCRdb to the early 2020s). Concerning the study at large: The collaborator samples originated in the United States, Italy and Spain and spanned the acute and convalescent phases of COVID-19. The material from the prospective study consisted of cDNA or gDNA derived from T cells, B-cell-depleted T cells, or PBMCs. Subjects who had been exposed to COVID-19, were actively infected with it, or had recovered from it provided the deeply sampled blood TCRbeta repertoires that made up the dataset. The repertoires were released in a freely available public database meant as a resource for research on the immune response to SARS-CoV-2. Samples came from the ongoing ImmuneRACE study (first 160 participants) plus 1,254 subjects from 6 global collaborators. Sample metadata almost always included a de-identified subject ID, COVID-19 status, age in years and sex. HLA class I and class II types, where available, came from metadata supplied by the sample provider rather than from assay-based typing.

General study outcomes and caveats: The amount of clinical and demographic metadata varied by source and participant and was provided uncurated.

The collaborating institutions used their own protocols to collect whole blood in K2EDTA tubes. Collaborator samples were shipped for TCRbeta analysis as frozen whole blood, isolated PBMCs, or DNA extracted from either sample type. The TCR comes from an elderly man in a cohort sampled during active COVID-19. The sequencing input was peripheral blood. This receptor chain uses TRBV6-1 and TRBJ2-7, with 8 bases in between that match TRBD1. The CDR3 sequence is CASSEKWTGIHEQYF. The sequence in DNA is TGTGCCAGCAGTGAAAAGTGGACAGGGATCCACGAGCAGTACTTC.